This T cell receptor beta chain was obtained from a study of T-cell memory formation after mild COVID-19. TCR alpha and TCR beta cDNA libraries with sample barcodes and UMIs came from 5'RACE using constant-segment primers. One entry per CDR3 protein, called by TCRdb with MiXCR from the 5' RACE reads. The table shows tens of thousands of distinct CDR3 sequences, with roughly a tenth occurring only once. CDR3 length: 13 residues. Germline CDR1 reads SGHRS; CDR2 reads YFSETQ. Trimming took 1 base from V and 2 from J, leaving 7 bases between them. Material for sequencing was PBMCs or a T cell subset sorted from them (not recorded which). J is TRBJ2-7 and V is TRBV5-1, with D unclear. The TCR comes from an adult woman who had mild COVID-19 (a few samples of this study predate the infection). Cell type and time point are not known. The CDR3 sequence: CASSLRVTYEQYF. The CDR3 DNA is TGCGCCAGCAGCTTGAGGGTGACCTACGAGCAGTACTTC.